The TCR beta chain described here comes from a study of shared T cell receptors in the human thymus. Assay: immunoSEQ multiplex PCR; the TCRdb copy retains only in-frame clones and omits some. The table records hundreds of thousands of clones, around 87% of them present only once. The sample holds a few counts of this clone. The germline V gene encodes CDR1 SGHDT and CDR2 YYEEEE. CDR3 length: 16 amino acids. V trimming: 1 base; J trimming: 3 bases; junction bases outside the gene matches: 3. This sample was shared with a second study, whose subject was human thymus T cells. According to that study: Biased V and J segment usage appeared in thymus and peripheral blood.

The sequencing input was thymocytes. The chain uses TRBV5-6 and TRBJ2-7, with TRBD2 matching over 14 bases. This TCR derives from a boy in the first two years of life with a congenital heart defect. In DNA, the CDR3 is TGTGCCAGCAGCTTGCTGGGACTAGCGGGAGACTACGAGCAGTACTTC. Translated: CASSLLGLAGDYEQYF.